This T cell receptor (beta chain) was retrieved from a study of CD8 T cells in ankylosing spondylitis. Study-wide results and limits: Several highly homologous variants made up a TCR beta motif, and this motif appeared characteristic of ankylosing spondylitis blood.

This clonotype was counted many times. Its antigen is unknown. TCRdb re-analysed the 5' RACE reads in MiXCR, keeping a single row per CDR3 protein. The sample records more than 400,000 distinct CDR3 sequences, roughly 5% being singletons. Germline V lookup: CDR1 DFQATT, CDR2 SNEGSKA (reference sequence). The CDR3 spans 13 residues. V dropped 6 bases and J dropped 4 bases, with 16 bases sitting between them. The source of this sequence is a male donor with ankylosing spondylitis. Source material: blood, either unsorted or a sorted T cell fraction (not recorded which). V usage is TRBV20-1 and J usage is TRBJ2-7, with D possibly being TRBD1 (6 bases). CDR3 loop: CSASGEGGYEQYF. The CDR3 region has the DNA TGCAGTGCCTCAGGGGAAGGTGGGTACGAGCAGTACTTC.